Ten or more counts support the clone carrying this TCR beta chain. MiXCR, run by TCRdb on the 5' RACE reads, gives a single entry per CDR3 protein. This sample carries roughly 21,000 distinct CDR3 sequences, roughly 17% of them seen once, and the ten largest clones take roughly 7%. This record belongs to a study of neurological immune-mediated disorders. This CDR3 has 17 amino acids. V lost 1 base to trimming and J lost 1 base; unmatched junction nucleotides: 10. Per germline, CDR1 SGHAT and CDR2 FQNNGV. J is TRBJ2-7 and V is TRBV11-2; 7 bases are shared with TRBD2. This receptor was obtained from a woman between 18 and 29 years old with multiple sclerosis. Specimen: CD8+ T cells from blood. The CDR3 region has the DNA TGTGCCAGCAGCTTAGGCCTTCGTCAGGGAGGGTCCTACGAGCAGTACTTC. Its protein is CASSLGLRQGGSYEQYF.